Below are 4 T cell receptor beta chains sequenced from a single sample in a study of long-term antiretroviral therapy in people with HIV. Runs used v3.0 of the immunoSEQ assay and were done at survey level. This table comes from immunoSEQ multiplex PCR, and its TCRdb copy is limited to in-frame clones, with some not included. The sample includes almost 25,000 clones, approximately 80% of them seen just once. The sequencing here drew on unsorted PBMCs, taken 3 years after starting antiretroviral therapy. The receptors were gathered from a man aged 45-65 years with HIV.

A few counts support this clone. The gene calls are TRBV10-2 and TRBJ1-2; 7 bases agree with TRBD1. With 0 bases clipped from V and 7 bases from J, the junction kept 8 bases outside the gene matches. Germline values: CDR1 WSHSY, CDR2 SAAADI. The CDR3 covers 15 residues. This CDR3 is CASSESRVTGSGYTF. The DNA for the CDR3 is TGCGCCAGCAGTGAGTCTAGGGTGACAGGGTCTGGCTACACCTTC.

The CDR3 spells CAWSTDMNTGELFF. The CDR3, as DNA: TGTGCCTGGAGTACCGACATGAACACCGGGGAGCTGTTTTTT. This sequence joins TRBV30 and TRBJ2-2; D unresolved. The CDR3 sequence is 14 residues long. Trimming shortened V by 2 bases and J by 1 base, and 8 bases separated the two germline ends. Germline assignment: CDR1 GTSNPN and CDR2 SVGIG (reference sequence). The full variable domain, rest sourced from reference TRBV30 and TRBJ2-2, is SQTIHQWPATLVQPVGSPLSLECTVEGTSNPNLYWYRQAAGRGLQLLFYSVGIGQISSEVPQNLSASRPQDRQFILSSKKLLLSDSGFYLCAWSTDMNTGELFFGEGSRLTVL.

The chain recombines TRBV7-2 with TRBJ1-5, with 10 bases identical to TRBD1. CDR1 is SGHTA and CDR2 is FQGNSA in the germline V gene. Trimming cost V 5 bases and J 5 bases; bases outside gene matches: 6. The CDR3 spans 15 residues. The CDR3: CASSQPGQGDQPQHF. The CDR3 coding sequence is TGTGCCAGCAGCCAGCCCGGACAGGGGGATCAGCCCCAGCATTTT.

The V gene is TRBV5-4, the J gene TRBJ2-7; D not certain. Trimming cost V 4 bases and J 6 bases, with 14 bases left between them. CDR3 length equals 13 residues. Germline V gene lookup returns CDR1 SGHNT and CDR2 YYREEE (reference sequence). CDR3 sequence (DNA): TGTGCCAGCAGCCCGGCGAGTCTAGGCGAGCAGTACTTC. It codes for CASSPASLGEQYF. Full variable domain (rest looked up from reference TRBV5-4 and TRBJ2-7): ETGVTQSPTHLIKTRGQQVTLRCSSQSGHNTVSWYQQALGQGPQFIFQYYREEENGRGNFPPRFSGLQFPNYSSELNVNALELDDSALYLCASSPASLGEQYFGPGTRLTVT.